These T cell receptor beta chains were read from a single sample in a study of vaccination and CD4 T cells after COVID-19. These receptors' targets are unknown. MiXCR, run by TCRdb on the PCR reads, gives a single entry per CDR3 protein. Here the sample spans 15,000 or so distinct CDR3 sequences, over 50% being singletons. Sequencing was carried out using CD4+ T cells from blood, cultured in vitro. The receptors derive from a human donor who had recovered from COVID-19. Both conserved end residues are trimmed from each CDR3.

V,J,CDR3
TRBV20-1,TRBJ2-2,SAKQRDTGELF
TRBV12-3/TRBV12-4,TRBJ1-6,ASTRGGRSPLH
TRBV19,TRBJ1-2,ASHPRDRGTVGSYGYT
TRBV12-3/TRBV12-4,TRBJ1-1,ASSLTGNTEAF
TRBV7-8,TRBJ2-2,ASSLFRGKSGRAPGELF
TRBV20-1,TRBJ2-3,SARGGDTQY
TRBV27,TRBJ1-6,ASSFRGGNSPLH
TRBV27,TRBJ1-6,ASSRDRENSPLH
TRBV20-1,TRBJ2-2,SAASGRNTGELF
TRBV2,TRBJ2-2,ASSERRGNTGELF
TRBV10-3,TRBJ1-1,AIKDRGAGTEAF
TRBV27,TRBJ1-2,ASSLGQAYGYT
TRBV30,TRBJ2-5,AWSSLSPGTQY
TRBV28,TRBJ1-2,ASSQSGLFNYGYT
TRBV7-2,TRBJ1-1,ASSLVVGGRGEAF
TRBV11-3,TRBJ1-6,ASSSTGYNSPLH
TRBV19,TRBJ1-1,VSSPTGGGTEAF
TRBV20-1,TRBJ1-2,SATRTTSYGYT
TRBV10-3,TRBJ2-4,AIKGGAKNIQY
TRBV29-1,TRBJ2-3,SVEGWTTDTQY
TRBV7-2,TRBJ1-2,ASSPPGRQGDNYGYT
TRBV7-6,TRBJ2-7,ASSLGSGWTYEQY
TRBV12-3/TRBV12-4,TRBJ1-2,AIQGVRGNYGYT
TRBV28,TRBJ1-2,ASSSGGGANNYGYT
TRBV19,TRBJ2-3,ASSINPPDTDTQY
TRBV18,TRBJ1-2,ASSPTDYGYT
TRBV7-3,TRBJ1-2,ASSLVGGKGDGYT
TRBV5-8,TRBJ1-5,ASSLFVGPQH
TRBV27,TRBJ1-2,ASRPTGFSYLGYT
TRBV21-1,TRBJ1-2,ASSVLFRDRIHFYGYT
TRBV2,TRBJ1-5,ASRDLTGYSNQPQH
TRBV5-1,TRBJ2-3,ASSLEGRLTDTQY
TRBV11-2,TRBJ1-3,ASSLDLAWGNTIY
TRBV20-1,TRBJ1-2,SARPPGGEKGYT
TRBV20-1,TRBJ2-3,SAPKGGSTDTQY
TRBV11-1,TRBJ1-4,ASSPGVGQGIEKLF
TRBV7-9,TRBJ2-5,ASSFAWETQY
TRBV19,TRBJ2-1,ASSVSLSGGEQF
TRBV28,TRBJ1-2,ASESQKTGAYLGYGYT
TRBV7-9,TRBJ2-3,ASSLGGLAGTDTQY
TRBV20-1,TRBJ2-3,STMPGTGPDTQY
TRBV6-1,TRBJ2-4,ASSHRTSRDIQY
TRBV28,TRBJ1-2,AAEGTGVYGYT
TRBV24-1,TRBJ2-2,ATSEPGQGGTGELF
TRBV27,TRBJ2-3,TSSLPRTGSTDTQY